This T cell receptor beta chain was profiled in a study of shared clonotypes between healthy human individuals (dated by TCRdb to 2019 to 2021). Context from the whole study: A couple of women and three men aged 18 to 49 years were included in the cohort. For each donor, CD4 naive and CD4 memory were each given three plates, CD8 naive was given two plates, and CD8 memory was given one plate. To estimate repertoire size and how much clonotypes are shared between individuals, the study performed deep sequencing of blood TCR repertoires from 4 to 6 healthy adults. To increase sequencing depth and limit assay-specific biases, different laboratories used diverse techniques to prepare libraries and sequence TCR repertoires. Each donor's leukapheresis produced roughly between roughly 0.85 and 9.5 billion PBMCs. What the authors observed across the whole study: Sampling was restricted to blood, and TCR repertoires in tissues likely differ from the TCR repertoires found in blood. Even with the large sequencing depth, rarefaction of the sorted-subset datasets indicated that sequencing was incomplete. The genetic and exposure-history diversity represented was limited by the small number of donors. Compared with non-shared clonotypes, the clonotypes found in all four sorted-subset donors had higher generation probabilities. Naive subsets generally had larger estimated clonotype richness than memory subsets did. When four donors were compared, the shared fraction of clonotypes was about 5% for naive CD4, around 3.5% for naive CD8, 2% to 2.5% for memory CD4, and 0.35% to 0.4% for memory CD8. Based on pairwise subsampling, the degree of clonotype sharing among donors was expected to be affected by sequencing depth.

CDR1 and CDR2 are read off the germline V gene as SNHLY and FYNNEI. Taken from cysteine to phenylalanine, the CDR3 has 15 residues. Kept here is only the CDR3 DNA, which spans 45 bases and is read in frame from base 1. Ends trimmed: V by 6 bases, J by 4 bases; bases unmatched to a gene: 7. A remark on this clone: Its antigen is still unknown. Base quality data are lacking; no much larger clone is found one base away.

Healthy HIV-negative adults with no recently reported acute infections or vaccinations were included as donors. Every donor was a Caucasian adult residing in Nashville, Tennessee, USA. CD4+ T cells were enriched by magnetic negative selection; naive cells were then positively selected on CD45RA, and the negative fraction formed the memory subset. Blood was obtained by leukapheresis, after which PBMCs were separated by Ficoll-Histopaque density gradient centrifugation and cryopreserved in liquid nitrogen vapor phase. Analytical flow cytometry was used to check the purity and quantity of each magnetically sorted T cell population. Genomic DNA was isolated from each sorted fraction and quantified by UV absorbance on a Nanodrop 2000c. Using the deep immunoSEQ assay, TCR CDR3 regions were amplified from genomic DNA by multiplex PCR. For each cell subset, the extracted genomic DNA was distributed evenly across all wells of several immunoSEQ 96-well plates, and each plate served as one replicate. For sorted subsets, 200 ng of genomic DNA, equivalent to 30,000 or so T cell genomes, went into each replicate PCR. Purified libraries were measured with a Qubit 3.0 fluorometer, size-checked on a Bioanalyzer 2100, and measured again with the KAPA Library Quantification kit. A separate single-read 150-cycle Illumina NextSeq 550 flow cell was used to sequence each immunoSEQ 96-well plate. On the study's bioinformatics: Because the immunoSEQ output held only junctional sequences and lacked quality scores, the filtering could not match the filtering applied to full-length reads. To assign V/J genes and CDR3, sequences were annotated against IMGT germline references using PyIR, a Python wrapper for IgBLAST v1.9. Reads were filtered out if the reads had weak V/J assignments (E-value above 1e-6), no CDR3, stop codons, out-of-frame junctions, or ambiguous translated residues. A V3J clonotype was defined by an identical inferred V gene, J gene, and CDR3 amino acid sequence. Percentage overlap between repertoires was calculated by dividing the number of shared unique clonotypes by the size of the smaller repertoire. Three approaches were used to assess repertoire richness: RTK rarefaction, the Chao1 estimator, and Recon v2.1 estimates of unobserved clonotypes. Generation probabilities for all TCRbeta clonotypes obtained by the gDNA method from a handful of donors were computed using OLGA. Here the immuneACCESS table is served through TCRdb, limited to in-frame sequences with V and J called. Missing clones are a known gap in these copies; in checked studies unresolved V genes cover under half, and the rest lacks a known reason. V and J calls and clone size are as listed in that table; D and trimming were resolved from the DNA. The sample includes over a million clones, with roughly 96% observed a single time. Approximately 1.1% of the sample belongs to the ten largest clones.

This sequence was found in a man aged 25 to 40 in good health. Sequencing was carried out using naive CD4+ T cells sorted from blood. This specimen's cell subset or site label, per the study, means: CD45RA+ positively selected. The rearranged chain carries TRBV2 and TRBJ2-1; 9 central nucleotides agree with TRBD1. The base sequence is TGTGCCAGCAGCCAAAAGGGACAGGGATACAATGAGCAGTTCTTC. Translated, this gives CASSQKGQGYNEQFF.